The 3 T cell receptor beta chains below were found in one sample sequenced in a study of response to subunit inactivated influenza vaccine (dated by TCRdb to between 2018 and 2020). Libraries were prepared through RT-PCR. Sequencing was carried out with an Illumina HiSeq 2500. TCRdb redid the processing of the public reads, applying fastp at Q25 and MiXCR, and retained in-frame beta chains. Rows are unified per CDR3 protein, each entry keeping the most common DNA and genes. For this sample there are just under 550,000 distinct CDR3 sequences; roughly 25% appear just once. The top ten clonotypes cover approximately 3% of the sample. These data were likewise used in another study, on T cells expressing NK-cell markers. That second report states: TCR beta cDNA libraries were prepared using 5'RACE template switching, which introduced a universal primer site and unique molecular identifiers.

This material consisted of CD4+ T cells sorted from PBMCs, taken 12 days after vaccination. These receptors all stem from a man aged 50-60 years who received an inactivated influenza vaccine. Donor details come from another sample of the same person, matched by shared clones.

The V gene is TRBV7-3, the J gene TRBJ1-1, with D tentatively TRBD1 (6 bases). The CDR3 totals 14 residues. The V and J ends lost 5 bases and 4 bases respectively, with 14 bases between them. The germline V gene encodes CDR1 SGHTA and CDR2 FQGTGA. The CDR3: CASSQGSGATEAFF. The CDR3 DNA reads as TGTGCCAGCAGCCAGGGGTCTGGGGCCACTGAAGCTTTCTTT. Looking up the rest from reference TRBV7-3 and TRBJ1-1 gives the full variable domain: GAGVSQTPSNKVTEKGKYVELRCDPISGHTALYWYRQSLGQGPEFLIYFQGTGAADDSGLPNDRFFAVRPEGSVSTLKIQRTERGDSAVYLCASSQGSGATEAFFGQGTRLTVV.

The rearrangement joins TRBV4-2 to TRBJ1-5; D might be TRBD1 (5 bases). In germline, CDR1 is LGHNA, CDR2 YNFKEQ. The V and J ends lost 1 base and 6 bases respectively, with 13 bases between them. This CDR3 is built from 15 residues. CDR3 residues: CASSQASAGRQPQHF. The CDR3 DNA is TGTGCCAGCAGCCAAGCTTCGGCAGGGCGTCAGCCCCAGCATTTT.

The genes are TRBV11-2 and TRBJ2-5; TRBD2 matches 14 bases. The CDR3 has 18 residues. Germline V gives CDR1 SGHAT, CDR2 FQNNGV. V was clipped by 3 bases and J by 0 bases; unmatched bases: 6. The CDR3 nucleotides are TGTGCCAGCAGCTTTACGGGGACTAGCGGGAGCCACCAAGAGACCCAGTACTTC. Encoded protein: CASSFTGTSGSHQETQYF.